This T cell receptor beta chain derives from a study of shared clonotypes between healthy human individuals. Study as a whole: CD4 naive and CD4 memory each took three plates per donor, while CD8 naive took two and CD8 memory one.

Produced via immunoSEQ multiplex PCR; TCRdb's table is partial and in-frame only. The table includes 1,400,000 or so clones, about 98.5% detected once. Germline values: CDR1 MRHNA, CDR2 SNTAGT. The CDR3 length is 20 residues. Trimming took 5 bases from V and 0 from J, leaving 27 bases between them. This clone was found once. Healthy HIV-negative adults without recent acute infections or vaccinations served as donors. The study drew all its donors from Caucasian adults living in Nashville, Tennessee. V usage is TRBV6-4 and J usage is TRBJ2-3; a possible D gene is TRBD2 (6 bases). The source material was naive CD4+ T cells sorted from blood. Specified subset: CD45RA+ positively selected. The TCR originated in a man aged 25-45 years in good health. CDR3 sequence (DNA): TGTGCCAGCAGTTCACCCCGGGGAGGAAGGAGTTTTTGTAGCACAGATACGCAGTATTTT. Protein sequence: CASSSPRGGRSFCSTDTQYF.